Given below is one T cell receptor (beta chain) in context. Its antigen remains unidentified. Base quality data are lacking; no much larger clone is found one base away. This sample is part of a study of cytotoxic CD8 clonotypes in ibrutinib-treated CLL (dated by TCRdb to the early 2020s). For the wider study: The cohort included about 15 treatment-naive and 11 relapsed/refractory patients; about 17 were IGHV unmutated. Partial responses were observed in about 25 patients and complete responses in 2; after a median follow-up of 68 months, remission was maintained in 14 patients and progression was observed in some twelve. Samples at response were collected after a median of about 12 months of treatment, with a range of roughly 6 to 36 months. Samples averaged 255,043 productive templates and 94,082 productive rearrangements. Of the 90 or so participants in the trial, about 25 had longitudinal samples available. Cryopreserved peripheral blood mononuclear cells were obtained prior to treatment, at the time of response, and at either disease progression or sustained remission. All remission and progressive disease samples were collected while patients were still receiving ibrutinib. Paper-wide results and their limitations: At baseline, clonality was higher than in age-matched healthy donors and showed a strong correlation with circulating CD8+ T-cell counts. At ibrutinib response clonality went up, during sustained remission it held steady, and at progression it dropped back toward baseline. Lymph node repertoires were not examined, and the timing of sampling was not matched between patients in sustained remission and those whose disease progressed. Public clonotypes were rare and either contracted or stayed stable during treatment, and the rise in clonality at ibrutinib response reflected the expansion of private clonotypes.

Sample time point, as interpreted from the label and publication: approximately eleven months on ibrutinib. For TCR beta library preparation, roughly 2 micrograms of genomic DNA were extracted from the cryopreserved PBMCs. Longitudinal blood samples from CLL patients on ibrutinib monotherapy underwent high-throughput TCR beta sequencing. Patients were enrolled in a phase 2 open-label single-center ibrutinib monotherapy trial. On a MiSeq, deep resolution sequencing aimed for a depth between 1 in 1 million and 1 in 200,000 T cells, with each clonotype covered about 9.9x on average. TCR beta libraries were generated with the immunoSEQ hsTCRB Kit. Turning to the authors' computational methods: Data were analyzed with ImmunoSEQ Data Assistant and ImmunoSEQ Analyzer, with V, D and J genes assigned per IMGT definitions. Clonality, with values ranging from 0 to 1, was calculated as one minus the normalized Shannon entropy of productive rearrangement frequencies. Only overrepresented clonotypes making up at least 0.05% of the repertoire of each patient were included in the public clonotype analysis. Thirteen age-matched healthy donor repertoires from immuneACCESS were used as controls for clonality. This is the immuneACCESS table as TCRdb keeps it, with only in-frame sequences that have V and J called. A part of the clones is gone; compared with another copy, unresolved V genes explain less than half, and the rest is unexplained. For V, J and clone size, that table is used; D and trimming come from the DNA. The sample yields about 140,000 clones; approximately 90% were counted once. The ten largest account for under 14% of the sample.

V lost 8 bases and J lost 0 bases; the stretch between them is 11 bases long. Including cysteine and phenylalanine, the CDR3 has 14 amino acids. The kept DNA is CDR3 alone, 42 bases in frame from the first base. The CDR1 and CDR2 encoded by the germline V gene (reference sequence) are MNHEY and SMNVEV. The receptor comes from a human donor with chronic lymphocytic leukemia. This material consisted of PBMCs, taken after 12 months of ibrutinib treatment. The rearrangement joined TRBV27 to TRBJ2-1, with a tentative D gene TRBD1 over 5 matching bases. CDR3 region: CASGADSSYNEQFF. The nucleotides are TGTGCCAGCGGGGCGGATAGCTCCTACAATGAGCAGTTCTTC.